Following are 27 T cell receptor beta chains from one sample sequenced in a study of blood T cells in healthy people across ages. A sample-barcoded 5' primer and a J-beta primer mix were used in a second PCR of about 7 to 12 cycles. From the 5' RACE reads, TCRdb called clonotypes with MiXCR, one entry per CDR3 protein. The sample yields roughly 830,000 distinct CDR3 sequences, approximately 65% seen once. Sequencing was performed on blood. The receptors stem from a man aged 30-40 years in good health.

With respect to this clonotype: It may be a read error: a sequence one base away is much more abundant. The chain links TRBV29-1 to TRBJ2-3; D tentatively fits TRBD1 or TRBD2 (5 bases each). Germline CDR1 is SQVTM and CDR2 is ANQGSEA. The CDR3 loop spans 13 amino acids. V lost 6 bases to trimming and J lost 9 bases, with 19 bases between them. The CDR3 coding sequence is TGCAGCGTCCCTTTACAGGCCCGAGGGACGCAGTATTTT. Protein product: CSVPLQARGTQYF.

The gene calls are TRBV29-1 and TRBJ1-2; perhaps TRBD1 as D (6 bases). Looked up from germline, CDR1 is SQVTM and CDR2 is ANQGSEA. V was clipped by 2 bases and J by 3 bases, with 13 bases between them. The length of the CDR3 is 14 residues. CDR3 sequence (DNA): TGCAGCGTTGAAAACCGGGACACTTACTATGGCTACACCTTC. Protein: CSVENRDTYYGYTF.

The V and J genes are TRBV28 and TRBJ2-3; the match to TRBD2 covers 15 bases. Germline CDR1 and CDR2: MDHEN and SYDVKM. V trimming: 5 bases; J trimming: 4 bases; junction bases outside the gene matches: 7. The CDR3 sequence is 17 residues long. This chain's CDR3 is CASSRPGLAGGPDTQYF. CDR3 in DNA: TGTGCCAGCAGTCGCCCGGGACTAGCGGGGGGACCAGATACGCAGTATTTT.

This sequence joins TRBV29-1 and TRBJ1-4, with D perhaps matching TRBD1 (5 bases). The germline V and J ends were trimmed by 4 bases and 8 bases, with 14 bases remaining between them. Germline loops: CDR1 SQVTM, CDR2 ANQGSEA. The CDR3 length is 13 residues. The CDR3 DNA follows: TGCAGCGTTGCTAACTGGGACTTGGAAAAACTGTTTTTT. As protein: CSVANWDLEKLFF.

The genes are TRBV27 and TRBJ2-7; 8 bases line up with TRBD1. There are 15 residues in the CDR3. Germline V gives CDR1 MNHEY, CDR2 SMNVEV (reference sequence). J gave up 3 bases and V 4 bases, and 8 bases lay outside the gene matches. The CDR3 protein is CASSSSGTGLYEQYF. CDR3 DNA: TGTGCCAGCAGTTCCTCCGGGACAGGACTCTACGAGCAGTACTTC.

The rearrangement links TRBV5-6 to TRBJ1-2; the match to TRBD1 covers 7 bases. In germline, CDR1 is SGHDT, CDR2 YYEEEE. V lost 0 bases to trimming and J lost 4 bases; unmatched junction nucleotides: 6. This CDR3 is built from 15 residues. This chain's CDR3 is CASSLEAAGGYGYTF. CDR3 DNA sequence: TGTGCCAGCAGCTTGGAAGCGGCAGGGGGCTATGGCTACACCTTC.

The J gene is TRBJ2-7, the V gene TRBV12-3 or TRBV12-4, with TRBD2 identical over 12 bases. This CDR3 spans 15 amino acids. The ends lost 0 bases at V and 5 bases at J; junction bases unmatched: 2. The CDR3 DNA reads as TGTGCCAGCAGTTTAGCGACTAGCGGGGGTGACGAGCAGTACTTC. It specifies CASSLATSGGDEQYF.

This sequence joins TRBV4-2 and TRBJ1-5; D is possibly TRBD1 (5 bases). Germline V CDR1 and CDR2: LGHNA, YNFKEQ. The V gene lost 2 bases and the J gene lost 6 bases, with 14 bases spanning the gap. This CDR3 has 15 amino acids. The CDR3 protein is CASSQQQVSSQPQHF. For the CDR3, the DNA is TGTGCCAGCAGCCAACAACAGGTATCAAGTCAGCCCCAGCATTTT.

The chain combines TRBV5-5 with TRBJ1-2, with D maybe TRBD1 (6 bases). V lost 0 bases and J lost 5, with 11 bases in between. CDR1 and CDR2 (germline): SGHKS, YYEKEE (reference sequence). There are 14 residues in the CDR3. The CDR3 coding sequence is TGTGCCAGCAGCTTGGGACATCAGGGGTATGGCTACACCTTC. Protein: CASSLGHQGYGYTF. Looking up the rest from reference TRBV5-5 and TRBJ1-2 gives the full variable domain: DAGVTQSPTHLIKTRGQQVTLRCSPISGHKSVSWYQQVLGQGPQFIFQYYEKEERGRGNFPDRFSARQFPNYSSELNVNALLLGDSALYLCASSLGHQGYGYTFGSGTRLTVV.

This sequence joins TRBV4-3 and TRBJ2-1; D is perhaps TRBD1 (5 bases). The J call may not be correct, given that the DNA end is closer to TRBJ2-7. This CDR3 comprises 15 residues. CDR1 is LGHNA and CDR2 is YSLEER in the germline V gene. The DNA for the CDR3 is TGCGCCAGCAGCCAAGATCGCAGGGTGGGGAATGAGCAGTACTTC. Its protein is CASSQDRRVGNEQYF.

This clonotype was counted between two and nine times. This chain connects TRBV2 to TRBJ2-1, with TRBD2 matching 8 bases. The J segment lost 8 bases and the V segment lost 6 bases, leaving 9 bases of the junction unmatched. Germline CDR1 is SNHLY and CDR2 is FYNNEI. This CDR3 region has 14 residues. The CDR3 DNA follows: TGTGCCAGCAGCGGCAGGCGGGGGGCAGATGAGCAGTTCTTC. Translated: CASSGRRGADEQFF.

V gene TRBV29-1 combines with J gene TRBJ2-5; D gene ambiguous. Germline V gene data show CDR1 as SQVTM and CDR2 as ANQGSEA. This CDR3 region has 13 residues. V dropped 3 bases and J dropped 2 bases, with 10 bases sitting between them. The CDR3 sequence is CSVERGRQETQYF. The DNA of the CDR3 is TGCAGCGTTGAGCGAGGAAGGCAAGAGACCCAGTACTTC.

The J gene is TRBJ2-1, the V gene TRBV27; 8 nucleotides align to TRBD2. Unmatched junction bases numbered 9, after V lost 2 bases and J lost 0 bases. The CDR3 is 18 amino acids. From germline, CDR1 is MNHEY and CDR2 SMNVEV (reference sequence). In DNA form, the CDR3 reads TGTGCCAGCAGTTTAAGGGTAGCGGGGTGGAGCTCCTACAATGAGCAGTTCTTC. This translates into CASSLRVAGWSSYNEQFF.

This clonotype was detected only a few times. This chain uses TRBV9 with TRBJ2-1, with TRBD2 matching over 7 bases. The trim removed 0 bases at V and 4 bases at J, leaving 4 bases unmatched. The CDR3 sequence is 15 residues long. The germline CDR1 and CDR2 sequences are SGDLS and YYNGEE. This CDR3 is CASSVEAGKYNEQFF. The CDR3 DNA reads as TGTGCCAGCAGCGTAGAAGCGGGAAAGTACAATGAGCAGTTCTTC.

This chain joins TRBV11-2 and TRBJ2-6; the D is unclear. The germline V gene has CDR1 SGHAT and CDR2 FQNNGV. This CDR3 is 16 amino acids long. V lost 1 base to trimming and J lost 2 bases, with 9 bases between them. The CDR3 coding sequence is TGTGCCAGCAGCTTAGTTGAACACCCTGGGGCCAACGTCCTGACTTTC. Amino acid sequence: CASSLVEHPGANVLTF.

This chain uses TRBV12-3 or TRBV12-4 with TRBJ1-4; tentatively, D is TRBD1 (6 bases). The CDR3 extends over 15 amino acids. V lost 5 bases, J lost 6 bases, and 16 bases lay in between. The CDR3, as DNA: TGTGCCAGCAGTAAAGAGGCAGGGGTGGATGAAAAACTGTTTTTT. As protein: CASSKEAGVDEKLFF.

The chain carries TRBV20-1 and TRBJ2-3, with TRBD2 as a possible D gene (6 bases). The germline gives CDR1 DFQATT, CDR2 SNEGSKA (reference sequence). The V and J ends lost 7 bases and 5 bases respectively, with 19 bases between them. CDR3 length: 14 residues. CDR3 coding DNA: TGCAGTGTGGGACGGGACTTCTTGGGAGATACGCAGTATTTT. This translates into CSVGRDFLGDTQYF.

This clonotype has only a few counts. The chain combines TRBV6-6 with TRBJ2-7; D gene unclear. The V end was cut by 7 bases, the J end by 3 bases, with 13 bases between. Germline CDR1 MNHNY, CDR2 SVGAGI (reference sequence). The CDR3 is 13 residues long. CDR3 sequence reads: CASTDDIVYEQYF. CDR3 DNA sequence: TGTGCCAGCACCGACGACATTGTCTACGAGCAGTACTTC.

There are a few counts of this clonotype. The V and J genes are TRBV25-1 and TRBJ2-6, with D possibly TRBD1 on 6 matching bases. With 1 base removed from V and 0 bases from J, the gap between germline ends came to 16 bases. The germline V gene has CDR1 MGHDK and CDR2 SYGVNS. CDR3 length equals 19 residues. The DNA of the CDR3 is TGTGCCAGCAGTGAATCGGGCCCGGGACAAACCTCTGGGGCCAACGTCCTGACTTTC. Encoded protein: CASSESGPGQTSGANVLTF.

The genes are TRBV12-3 or TRBV12-4 and TRBJ1-5, with D possibly being TRBD1 (5 bases). V lost 6 bases and J lost 2, with 11 bases in between. The CDR3 is 14 amino acids. For the CDR3, the DNA is TGTGCCAGCAGGGGACCCGAAGGCAATCAGCCCCAGCATTTT. Amino acids: CASRGPEGNQPQHF.

This chain connects TRBV7-8 to TRBJ2-1; 12 bases map to TRBD2. Per the germline V gene, CDR1 is SGHVS and CDR2 is FQNEAQ. Unmatched junction bases numbered 6, after V lost 0 bases and J lost 0 bases. This CDR3 contains 19 residues. CDR3 in DNA: TGTGCCAGCAGCTTAGCTGGACTAGCGGGGATAAGCTCCTACAATGAGCAGTTCTTC. It yields the protein CASSLAGLAGISSYNEQFF.

This chain uses TRBV6-4 with TRBJ2-1; 11 nucleotides match TRBD2. Looked up from germline, CDR1 is MRHNA and CDR2 is SNTAGT. Germline trimming cut 3 bases from V and 7 bases from J; bases unmatched to any gene: 5. This CDR3 has 15 residues. CDR3 coding DNA: TGTGCCAGCAGTGAGCTAGCGGGGGGTACGAATGAGCAGTTCTTC. Its protein product is CASSELAGGTNEQFF.

The rearrangement joins TRBV19 to TRBJ2-4; tentatively, D is TRBD1 (6 bases). Germline CDR1 LNHDA, CDR2 SQIVND (reference sequence). V lost 0 bases to trimming and J lost 5 bases, with 11 bases between them. The CDR3 is 15 residues long. Here the CDR3 DNA reads TGTGCCAGTAGTATAGATAGACAGGCCCAAAACATTCAGTACTTC. Translation gives CASSIDRQAQNIQYF.

The chain joins TRBV6-5 to TRBJ2-5; 9 bases fit TRBD1. Germline V gives CDR1 MNHEY, CDR2 SVGAGI. J was trimmed by 5 bases and V by 2 bases; bases with no gene match: 6. CDR3 length: 15 residues. CDR3 sequence: CASSYNRGRFETQYF. The CDR3 DNA reads TGTGCCAGCAGTTACAACAGGGGGCGCTTCGAGACCCAGTACTTC.

V is TRBV7-3 and J is TRBJ2-7; 9 nucleotides align to TRBD1. Germline lookup yields CDR1 SGHTA and CDR2 FQGTGA. This CDR3 spans 15 amino acids. V lost 5 bases, J lost 5 bases, and 10 bases stayed unmatched. This CDR3 reads CASSLSPGQGDEQYF. The CDR3 DNA reads TGTGCCAGCAGCCTCAGCCCGGGACAGGGCGACGAGCAGTACTTC.

This clonotype was counted only a few times. This sequence joins TRBV6-5 and TRBJ2-7; 9 bases agree with TRBD1. V dropped 1 base and J dropped 2; count of bases not matched to a gene: 3. CDR1 MNHEY and CDR2 SVGAGI come from the germline V gene. The CDR3 is made up of 15 amino acids. The CDR3, as DNA: TGTGCCAGCAGTTACTTGGGACAGGGCGCCTACGAGCAGTACTTC. Translating it yields CASSYLGQGAYEQYF.

This clonotype was recorded a few times. The V and J genes are TRBV6-2 or TRBV6-3 and TRBJ1-4; a weak D match, TRBD1 (5 bases). Germline values: CDR1 MNHEY, CDR2 SVGEGT. V shed 5 bases and J shed 2 bases, with 12 bases lying between them. The CDR3 is 15 residues long. The CDR3 reads CASSAPGPTNEKLFF. The CDR3 nucleotides read TGTGCCAGCAGTGCCCCGGGGCCGACTAATGAAAAACTGTTTTTT.